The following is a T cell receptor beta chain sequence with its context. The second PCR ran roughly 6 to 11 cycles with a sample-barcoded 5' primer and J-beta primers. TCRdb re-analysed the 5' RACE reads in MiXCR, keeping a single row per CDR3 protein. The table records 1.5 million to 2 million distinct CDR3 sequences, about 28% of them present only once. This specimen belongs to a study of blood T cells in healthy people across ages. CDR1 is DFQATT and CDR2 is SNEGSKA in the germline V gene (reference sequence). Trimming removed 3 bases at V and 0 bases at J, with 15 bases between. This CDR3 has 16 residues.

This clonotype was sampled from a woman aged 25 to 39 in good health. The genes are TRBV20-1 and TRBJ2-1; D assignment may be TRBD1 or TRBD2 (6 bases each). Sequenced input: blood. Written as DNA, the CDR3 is TGCAGTGCTAGGAAGGGGGGCCCCAGCTCCTACAATGAGCAGTTCTTC. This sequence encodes CSARKGGPSSYNEQFF.